Listed here is a single T cell receptor (beta chain). The sample comes from a study of blood T cell repertoires in COVID-19. Clones were read by immunoSEQ multiplex PCR, and TCRdb kept only the in-frame ones, dropping some. The data hold 200,000 to 300,000 clones, with around nine tenths observed a single time. The sequenced material came from peripheral blood. The sequence came from a woman aged 40 to 49 who had recovered from COVID-19.

Written as DNA, the CDR3 is TGTGCCAGCCGCACCAGAGCGGGAGGGGGTGAGCAGTTCTTC. It specifies CASRTRAGGGEQFF. The chain recombines TRBV2 with TRBJ2-1; 10 bases map to TRBD2. The CDR3 loop spans 14 amino acids. The J segment lost 9 bases and the V segment lost 8 bases, leaving 10 bases of the junction unmatched. CDR1 SNHLY and CDR2 FYNNEI come from the germline V gene.